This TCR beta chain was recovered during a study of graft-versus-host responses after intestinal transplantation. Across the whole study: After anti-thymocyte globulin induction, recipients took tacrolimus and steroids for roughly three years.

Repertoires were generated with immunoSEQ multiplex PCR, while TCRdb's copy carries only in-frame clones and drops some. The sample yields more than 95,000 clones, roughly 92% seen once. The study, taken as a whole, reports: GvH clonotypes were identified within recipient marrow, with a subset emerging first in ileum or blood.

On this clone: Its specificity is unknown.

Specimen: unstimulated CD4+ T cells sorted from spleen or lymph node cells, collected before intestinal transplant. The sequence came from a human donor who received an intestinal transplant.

The CDR3 sequence is CASSLGGQPQHF. CDR3 nucleotides: TGTGCCAGCAGTTTAGGGGGCCAGCCCCAGCATTTT. The chain employs TRBV28 and TRBJ1-5, with D possibly TRBD1 on 6 matching bases. Trimming shortened V by 2 bases and J by 7 bases, and 6 bases separated the two germline ends. Germline V gene sequence: CDR1 MDHEN, CDR2 SYDVKM. The CDR3 runs 12 residues.